Listed below are T cell receptor beta chains from one sample, sequenced in a study of OX40 agonist ivuxolimab in advanced cancers. Assay: immunoSEQ multiplex PCR; the TCRdb copy retains only in-frame clones and omits some. The sample comprises tens of thousands of clones, around 77% of which are singletons, and 2.6% rests with the top ten. The material was CD4+ or CD8+ T cells sorted from blood, obtained in a trial of the OX40 agonist ivuxolimab. The source of these receptors is an adult with an advanced solid tumor such as melanoma, head and neck, liver or kidney cancer. The CDR3 runs from the conserved cysteine through the conserved F or W.

cdr3_length	v_call	j_call	cdr3_aa
16	TRBV15	TRBJ1-4	CATSRDLQGYNEKLFF
15	TRBV15	TRBJ1-1	CATSRVGGGSTEAFF
14	TRBV28	TRBJ2-7	CASSTGQGTKEQYF
16	TRBV5-5	TRBJ1-5	CASSFQGNHGNQPQHF
16	TRBV6-6	TRBJ2-1	CASSYGGLAGDNEQFF
15	TRBV9	TRBJ2-1	CASSVESVPYNEQFF
16	TRBV11-3	TRBJ2-5	CASSLGLAGGTETQYF
13	TRBV6-6	TRBJ2-5	CASSYSGRETQYF
13	TRBV28	TRBJ1-5	CASSLFQGGPQHF
13	TRBV5-1	TRBJ2-1	CASSKEPGLLQFF
13	TRBV6-1	TRBJ2-5	CASSATGQETQYF
18	TRBV4-1	TRBJ2-1	CASSQGVPSGNPSVEQFF
14	TRBV11-2	TRBJ2-3	CASSLDWGRYTQYF
15	TRBV7-3	TRBJ1-3	CASSPNIGSGNTIYF
14	TRBV2	TRBJ2-2	CASKGLRYTGELFF
15	TRBV28	TRBJ2-5	CASSWAGQGAETQYF
16	TRBV15	TRBJ2-1	CATSGSISSSYNEQFF
14	TRBV7-2	TRBJ1-2	CASSAAAGGDGYTF
17	TRBV7-6	TRBJ1-6	CASSLGEGGYNDSPLHF
10	TRBV25-1	TRBJ2-1	CATRQGYQFF
16	TRBV28	TRBJ1-2	CASSLIRTGQGYGYTF
16	TRBV19	TRBJ1-1	CASSIARVPLWTEAFF
14	TRBV12-5	TRBJ2-3	CASAGQGFSDTQYF
13	TRBV4-1	TRBJ1-1	CASRQQGKLEAFF
14	TRBV2	TRBJ2-7	CASKTGWGAYEQYF
17	TRBV13	TRBJ2-2	CASSLYGLRGATGELFF
15	TRBV6-6	TRBJ1-1	CASSYRGVSATEAFF
15	TRBV7-6	TRBJ2-1	CASSLVQGSYNEQFF
16	TRBV2	TRBJ1-5	CASSWDRGAGGQPQHF
14	TRBV10-1	TRBJ2-2	CASSESAAGGELFF
15	TRBV13	TRBJ1-4	CASSLRTGGYEKLFF
13	TRBV27	TRBJ1-1	CASSFGGYTEAFF
14	TRBV11-3	TRBJ1-1	CASSTNRVNTEAFF
15	TRBV29-1	TRBJ2-5	CSVEGARGGTETQYF
15	TRBV6-4	TRBJ2-7	CASSYSGGSSYEQYF
14	TRBV2	TRBJ1-4	CASSRQGGGEKLFF
14	TRBV7-3	TRBJ2-3	CASSFSGETDTQYF
14	TRBV6-1	TRBJ1-5	CASSEWGGNQPQHF
13	TRBV11-2	TRBJ2-7	CASSLTDRVEQYF
14	TRBV19	TRBJ1-1	CASRPDRVNTEAFF
18	TRBV4-2	TRBJ2-1	CASSQGGWGQAGGGEQFF
16	TRBV28	TRBJ1-2	CASSPTGQGVNYGYTF
15	TRBV28	TRBJ2-7	CASSPQASGRYEQYF
15	TRBV10-3	TRBJ2-3	CALRSSGRGADTQYF
13	TRBV28	TRBJ1-1	CASSPTGETEAFF
14	TRBV2	TRBJ2-1	CASSESGRYNEQFF
15	TRBV7-8	TRBJ2-1	CASSSGGRAYNEQFF
12	TRBV6-6	TRBJ2-5	CASSYALGTQYF
16	TRBV19	TRBJ2-6	CASSTGLVSGANVLTF
15	TRBV11-2	TRBJ2-1	CASTMGRGFYNEQFF
14	TRBV5-1	TRBJ1-2	CASSLGYRGQGYTF
15	TRBV7-7	TRBJ2-5	CASSSGPGSSETQYF
13	TRBV5-1	TRBJ1-2	CASSLDRGYGYTF
13	TRBV7-6	TRBJ2-7	CASSFSLHYEQYF
15	TRBV23-1	TRBJ2-5	CASSQSSGAQETQYF
14	TRBV5-1	TRBJ2-5	CASSLSASSETQYF
13	TRBV28	TRBJ1-2	CASSSVPTYGYTF
15	TRBV5-1	TRBJ2-1	CASSLAATSYNEQFF
15	TRBV5-1	TRBJ2-3	CASSLSLASTDTQYF
15	TRBV6-6	TRBJ1-2	CASSSDRNSRYGYTF